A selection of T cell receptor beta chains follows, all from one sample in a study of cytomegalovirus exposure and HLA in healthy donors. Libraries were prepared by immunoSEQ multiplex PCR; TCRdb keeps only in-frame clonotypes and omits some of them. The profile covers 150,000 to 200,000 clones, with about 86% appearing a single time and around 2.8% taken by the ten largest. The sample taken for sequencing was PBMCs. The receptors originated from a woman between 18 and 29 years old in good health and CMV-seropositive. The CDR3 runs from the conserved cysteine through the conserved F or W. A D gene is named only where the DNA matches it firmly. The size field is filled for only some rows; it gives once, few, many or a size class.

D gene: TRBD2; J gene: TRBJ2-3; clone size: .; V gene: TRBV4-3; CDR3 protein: CASSQGVGGGSTDTQYF; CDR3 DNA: TGCGCCAGCAGCCAAGGGGTGGGCGGGGGGTCTACAGATACGCAGTATTTT
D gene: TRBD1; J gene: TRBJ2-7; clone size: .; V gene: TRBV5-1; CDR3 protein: CASSMDRVNEQYF; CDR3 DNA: TGCGCCAGCAGCATGGACAGGGTCAACGAGCAGTACTTC
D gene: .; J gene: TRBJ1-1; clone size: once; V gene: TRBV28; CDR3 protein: CASSSVNTEAFF; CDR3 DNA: TGTGCCAGCAGTTCGGTGAACACTGAAGCTTTCTTT
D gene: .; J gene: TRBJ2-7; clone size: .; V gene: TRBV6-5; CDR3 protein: CASSPGVPYEQYF; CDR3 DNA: TGTGCCAGCAGTCCAGGGGTACCCTACGAGCAGTACTTC
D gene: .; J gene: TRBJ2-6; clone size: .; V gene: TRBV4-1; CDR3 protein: CASSQGDWRSGANVLTF; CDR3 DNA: TGCGCCAGCAGCCAAGGAGACTGGCGCTCTGGGGCCAACGTCCTGACTTTC
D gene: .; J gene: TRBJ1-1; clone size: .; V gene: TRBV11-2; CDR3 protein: CASSLGAGFKAFF; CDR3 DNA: TGTGCCAGCAGCTTAGGGGCTGGGTTTAAAGCTTTCTTT
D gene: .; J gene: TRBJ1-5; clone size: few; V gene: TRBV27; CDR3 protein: CASSEDSRNQPQHF; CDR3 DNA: TGTGCCAGCAGTGAGGACAGCCGCAATCAGCCCCAGCATTTT
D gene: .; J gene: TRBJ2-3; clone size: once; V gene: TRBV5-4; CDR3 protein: CASSPGYGFTDTQYF; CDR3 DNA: TGTGCCAGCAGCCCGGGTTATGGCTTCACAGATACGCAGTATTTT
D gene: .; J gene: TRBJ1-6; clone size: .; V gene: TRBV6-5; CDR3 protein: CASGLPLHF; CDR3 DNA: TGTGCCAGTGGGCTTCCCCTCCACTTT
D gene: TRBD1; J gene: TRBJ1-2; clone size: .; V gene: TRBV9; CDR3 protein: CASSGDRGPPGYTF; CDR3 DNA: TGTGCCAGCAGCGGGGACAGGGGGCCTCCGGGCTACACCTTC
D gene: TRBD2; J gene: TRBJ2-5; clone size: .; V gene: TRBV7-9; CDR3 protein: CASSFGGGGTQYF; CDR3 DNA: TGTGCCAGCAGCTTCGGAGGCGGGGGGACCCAGTACTTC
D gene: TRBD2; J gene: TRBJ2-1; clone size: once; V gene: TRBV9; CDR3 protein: CASSVEDRGAYNEQFF; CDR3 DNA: TGTGCCAGCAGCGTAGAGGATCGGGGGGCCTACAATGAGCAGTTCTTC
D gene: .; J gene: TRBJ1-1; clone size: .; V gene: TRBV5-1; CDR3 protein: CASSFLTGTEAFF; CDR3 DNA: TGCGCCAGCAGCTTCCTGACAGGAACTGAAGCTTTCTTT
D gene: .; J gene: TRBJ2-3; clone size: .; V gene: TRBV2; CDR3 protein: CASSEWTGTDTQYF; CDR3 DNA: TGTGCCAGCAGCGAATGGACTGGCACAGATACGCAGTATTTT
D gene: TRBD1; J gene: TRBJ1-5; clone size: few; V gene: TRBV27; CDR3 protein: CATSQGGYSNQPQHF; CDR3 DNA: TGTGCCACGTCCCAGGGGGGATATAGCAATCAGCCCCAGCATTTT
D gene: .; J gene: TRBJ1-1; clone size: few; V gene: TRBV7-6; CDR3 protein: CASSLELGTEAFF; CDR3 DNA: TGTGCCAGCAGCTTGGAGTTGGGCACTGAAGCTTTCTTT
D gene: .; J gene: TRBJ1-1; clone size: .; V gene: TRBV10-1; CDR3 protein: CASSESGDLSEAFF; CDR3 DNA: TGCGCCAGCAGTGAGTCGGGAGACCTTAGTGAAGCTTTCTTT
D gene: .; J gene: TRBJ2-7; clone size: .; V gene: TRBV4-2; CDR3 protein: CASSQLGTSSSYEQYF; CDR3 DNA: TGTGCCAGCAGCCAGCTAGGGACTTCTAGCTCCTACGAGCAGTACTTC
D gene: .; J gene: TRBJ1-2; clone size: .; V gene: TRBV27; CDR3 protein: CASSLSRTGSYTF; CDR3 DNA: TGTGCCAGCAGTTTATCGAGAACAGGCAGCTACACCTTC
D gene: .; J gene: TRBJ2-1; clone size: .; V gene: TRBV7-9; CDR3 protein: CASSLDGVNEQFF; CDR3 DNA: TGTGCCAGCAGCTTAGACGGGGTTAATGAGCAGTTCTTC
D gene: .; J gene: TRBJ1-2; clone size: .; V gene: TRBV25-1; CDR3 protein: CASSESGGYGYTF; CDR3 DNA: TGTGCCAGCAGTGAATCCGGCGGCTATGGCTACACCTTC
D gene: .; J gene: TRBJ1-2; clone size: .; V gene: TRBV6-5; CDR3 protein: CASSYAGNYGYTF; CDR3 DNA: TGTGCCAGCAGTTATGCGGGCAACTATGGCTACACCTTC
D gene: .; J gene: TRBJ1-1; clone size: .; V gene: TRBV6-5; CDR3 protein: CASNRGGNTEAFF; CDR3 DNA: TGTGCCAGCAATCGGGGGGGGAACACTGAAGCTTTCTTT
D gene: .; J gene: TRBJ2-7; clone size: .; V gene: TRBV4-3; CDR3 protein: CASSQYRGLEQYF; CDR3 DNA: TGCGCCAGCAGCCAATATCGAGGGCTCGAGCAGTACTTC
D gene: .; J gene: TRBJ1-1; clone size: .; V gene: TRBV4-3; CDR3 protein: CASSTGRALNTEAFF; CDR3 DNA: TGCGCCAGCAGCACAGGGAGGGCGTTGAACACTGAAGCTTTCTTT
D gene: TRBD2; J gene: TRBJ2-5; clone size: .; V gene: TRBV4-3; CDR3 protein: CASSQDRERGGKETQYF; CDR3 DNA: TGCGCCAGCAGCCAAGATCGCGAGCGGGGGGGCAAGGAGACCCAGTACTTC
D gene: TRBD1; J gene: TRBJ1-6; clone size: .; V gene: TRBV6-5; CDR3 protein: CASRRQGNSPLHF; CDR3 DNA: TGTGCCAGCAGACGACAGGGGAATTCACCCCTCCACTTT
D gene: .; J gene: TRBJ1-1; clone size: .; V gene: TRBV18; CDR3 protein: CASSPSLNTEAFF; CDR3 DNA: TGTGCCAGCTCCCCTTCCTTAAACACTGAAGCTTTCTTT
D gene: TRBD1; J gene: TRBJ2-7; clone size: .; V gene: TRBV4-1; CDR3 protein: CASSQDRGTGLSLNEQYF; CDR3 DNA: TGCGCCAGCAGCCAAGATCGGGGGACAGGGTTGTCCCTAAACGAGCAGTACTTC
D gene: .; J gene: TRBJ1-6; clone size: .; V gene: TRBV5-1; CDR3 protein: CASSLATGSSPLHF; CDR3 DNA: TGCGCCAGCAGCTTGGCTACGGGGAGTTCACCCCTCCACTTT
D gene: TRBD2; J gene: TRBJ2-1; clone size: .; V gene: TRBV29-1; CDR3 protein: CSVVAGMGSYNEQFF; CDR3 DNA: TGCAGCGTTGTAGCGGGGATGGGCTCCTACAATGAGCAGTTCTTC
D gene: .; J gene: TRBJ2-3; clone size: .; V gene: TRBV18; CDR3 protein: CASSPGAVTGDTQYF; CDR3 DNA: TGTGCCAGCTCCCCTGGGGCAGTGACGGGCGATACGCAGTATTTT
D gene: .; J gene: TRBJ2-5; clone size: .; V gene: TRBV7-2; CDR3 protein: CASSSQGKTQYF; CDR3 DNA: TGTGCCAGCAGCTCACAGGGAAAGACCCAGTACTTC
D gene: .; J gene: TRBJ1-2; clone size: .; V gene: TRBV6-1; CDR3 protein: CASSEFLTANYGYTF; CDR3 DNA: TGTGCCAGCAGTGAATTCCTGACAGCTAACTATGGCTACACCTTC
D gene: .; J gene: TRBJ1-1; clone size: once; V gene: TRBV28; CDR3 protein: CASSMGLNKAFF; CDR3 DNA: TGTGCCAGCAGTATGGGACTAAACAAAGCTTTCTTT
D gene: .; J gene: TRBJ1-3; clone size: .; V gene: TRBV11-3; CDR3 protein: CASSCNETNTLCGNTIYF; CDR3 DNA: TGTGCCAGCAGCTGCAATGAGACAAATACCCTTTGCGGAAACACCATATATTTT
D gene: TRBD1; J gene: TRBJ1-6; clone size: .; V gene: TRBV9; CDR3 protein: CASSTNRGEGALSPLHF; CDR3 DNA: TGTGCCAGCAGTACAAACAGGGGAGAGGGGGCTTTGTCACCCCTCCACTTT